These 25 T cell receptor beta chains originate from one sample sequenced in a study of T cell repertoires in cytomegalovirus infection (dated by TCRdb to the late 2010s). No antigen has been identified for these receptors. These reads were obtained on an Illumina HiSeq 1500. The public reads were quality trimmed at Q25 with fastp and then assembled into clones with MiXCR by TCRdb, keeping productive beta chains. CDR3 protein duplicates are merged, each entry listing the most common genes and DNA. A total of 640,000 or so distinct CDR3 sequences appear in this sample, around 32% of them only once. Around a sixth of the sample is taken by the ten largest. The treatment or condition label, read with the paper, signifies: in vitro stimulation with specific CMV peptide epitopes to enrich CMV-specific T cells. Sample: cultured PBMCs, taken from culture after CMV antigen stimulation. The receptors were gathered from a human donor in good health (CMV status not recorded). Some clones in this sample may be carry-over from other donors' samples.

In its sample, this clonotype was seen once. The chain employs TRBV7-8 and TRBJ2-1; D is ambiguous. V was trimmed by 2 bases and J by 9 bases, leaving 11 bases between them. Germline CDR1 and CDR2: SGHVS and FQNEAQ. The CDR3 covers 13 residues. CDR3 loop: CASSLMIRGEQFF. DNA of the CDR3: TGTGCCAGCAGCTTAATGATTAGAGGTGAGCAGTTCTTC. Complete variable domain (other parts from reference TRBV7-8 and TRBJ2-1): GAGVSQSPRYKVAKRGQDVALRCDPISGHVSLFWYQQALGQGPEFLTYFQNEAQLDKSGLPSDRFFAERPEGSVSTLKIQRTQQEDSAVYLCASSLMIRGEQFFGPGTRLTVL.

The J gene is TRBJ2-3, the V gene TRBV7-6; tentatively, D is TRBD2 (6 bases). The CDR3 totals 17 residues. V lost 6 bases and J lost 1, with 20 bases in between. Germline CDR1 and CDR2: SGHVS and FNYEAQ. This CDR3 reads CASSHQQDYRGTDTQYF. The CDR3 DNA follows: TGTGCCAGCAGTCACCAGCAGGACTACCGGGGCACAGATACGCAGTATTTT.

The rearrangement uses TRBV4-3 and TRBJ2-7, with D hard to call. The V end was cut by 4 bases, the J end by 6 bases, with 7 bases between. CDR3 length: 11 residues. The germline V gene has CDR1 LGHNA and CDR2 YSLEER. In nucleotides, the CDR3 is TGCGCCAGCAGCCTCGCCTGCGAGCAGTACTTC. Amino acids: CASSLACEQYF.

Remarks on this clonotype: A junction end diverges from the germline sequence, so it may reflect a read error. The chain combines TRBV6-2 or TRBV6-3 with TRBJ1-1, with D unresolved. Germline values: CDR1 MNHEY, CDR2 SVGEGT. The CDR3 spans 13 residues. CDR3 residues: CARSYEKNTEAFF. The CDR3 DNA reads as TGTGCCCGCAGTTATGAGAAGAACACTGAAGCTTTCTTT.

This clonotype was counted ten times or more. This chain links TRBV28 with TRBJ2-3, with a possible D match to TRBD1 (6 bases). Germline V gene sequence: CDR1 MDHEN, CDR2 SYDVKM. The V and J ends lost 6 bases and 3 bases respectively, with 10 bases between them. CDR3 length: 13 amino acids. The CDR3: CASSETGTDTQYF. The DNA for the CDR3 is TGTGCCAGCAGCGAAACAGGGACAGATACGCAGTATTTT.

This chain connects TRBV6-5 to TRBJ2-5; no clear D gene. The V end was cut by 0 bases, the J end by 2 bases, with 10 bases between. Per germline, CDR1 MNHEY and CDR2 SVGAGI. The CDR3 has 15 amino acids. This chain's CDR3 is CASSYSRVAQETQYF. The CDR3 nucleotides read TGTGCCAGCAGTTACTCACGAGTTGCTCAAGAGACCCAGTACTTC.

The chain couples TRBV28 to TRBJ1-1, with D possibly being TRBD1 (6 bases). Germline V lookup: CDR1 MDHEN, CDR2 SYDVKM. The CDR3 consists of 12 residues. V was shortened by 4 bases and J by 6 bases, with 9 bases between the two germline ends. CDR3: CASSSGHPEAFF. The CDR3 DNA is TGTGCCAGCAGTTCGGGACACCCTGAAGCTTTCTTT.

The V and J genes are TRBV7-2 and TRBJ2-7; D is possibly TRBD1 (8 bases). The germline V gene encodes CDR1 SGHTA and CDR2 FQGNSA. CDR3 length equals 15 residues. V was shortened by 0 bases and J by 6 bases, with 15 bases between the two germline ends. The CDR3 bases are TGTGCCAGCAGCTTAGCGGGAGGGACAGGAGGCGAGCAGTACTTC. Protein product: CASSLAGGTGGEQYF.

With regard to this clonotype: A much larger clonotype is one base distant, so this may be a read error. V and J are TRBV7-2 and TRBJ2-7, with 10 positions matching TRBD2. The germline CDR1 and CDR2 sequences are SGHTA and FQGNSA. The CDR3 is made up of 15 amino acids. The CDR3 sequence is CARSLGIAGGYEQYF. CDR3 bases: TGTGCCAGAAGCTTGGGGATAGCGGGAGGTTACGAGCAGTACTTC.

This clonotype appeared a few times. The V and J genes are TRBV4-1 and TRBJ2-1; 10 bases are shared with TRBD2. The CDR3 is 16 amino acids. Germline V lookup: CDR1 MGHRA, CDR2 YSYEKL. V lost 4 bases and J lost 3; bases outside the gene matches: 6. The DNA for the CDR3 is TGCGCCAGCAGCCGAGCCGGGACTAGCGACTACAATGAGCAGTTCTTC. The encoded protein is CASSRAGTSDYNEQFF.

There are a few counts of this clonotype. V gene TRBV12-3 or TRBV12-4 combines with J gene TRBJ1-2; TRBD1 aligns across 8 bases. The CDR3 totals 13 residues. Trimming cost V 8 bases and J 4 bases; bases outside gene matches: 6. The DNA for the CDR3 is TGTGCCAGCTTTACAGGGGGGTTCTATGGCTACACCTTC. Residues: CASFTGGFYGYTF.

The gene calls are TRBV19 and TRBJ1-2, with D unclear. Germline assignment: CDR1 LNHDA and CDR2 SQIVND (reference sequence). This CDR3 region has 12 residues. The V gene lost 9 bases and the J gene lost 4 bases, with 12 bases spanning the gap. CDR3 DNA: TGTGCCAGCCAATCCGCCCCCTATGGCTACACCTTC. This gives the protein CASQSAPYGYTF.

The rearrangement uses TRBV19 and TRBJ2-2; D unresolved. Germline V gene lookup returns CDR1 LNHDA and CDR2 SQIVND (reference sequence). The CDR3 contains 16 residues. Trimming took 7 bases from V and 4 from J, leaving 19 bases between them. Here the CDR3 reads CASTPFRGMGTGELFF. In DNA, the CDR3 is TGTGCCAGTACCCCGTTTCGAGGTATGGGCACCGGGGAGCTGTTTTTT. Together with reference TRBV19 and TRBJ2-2, the CDR3 gives the full variable domain: DGGITQSPKYLFRKEGQNVTLSCEQNLNHDAMYWYRQDPGQGLRLIYYSQIVNDFQKGDIAEGYSVSREKKESFPLTVTSAQKNPTAFYLCASTPFRGMGTGELFFGEGSRLTVL.

The CDR3, as DNA: TGTGCCAGCAGTCCCCCCGGGACGTACTCCTACGAGCAGTACTTC. Translated: CASSPPGTYSYEQYF. V gene TRBV7-9 combines with J gene TRBJ2-7; D assignment may be TRBD1 or TRBD2 (5 bases each). Germline CDR1 SEHNR, CDR2 FQNEAQ (reference sequence). The ends were cut back, 6 bases at V and 0 bases at J, with 15 bases in the middle. The CDR3 runs to 15 residues.

The rearrangement links TRBV18 to TRBJ1-6; D perhaps matches TRBD1 (5 bases). In germline, CDR1 is KGHSH, CDR2 LQKENI. V shed 2 bases and J shed 7 bases, with 12 bases lying between them. The length of the CDR3 is 15 residues. The CDR3 DNA is TGTGCCAGCTCACCATCCCGGGACGCCAATTCACCCCTCCACTTT. Encoded protein: CASSPSRDANSPLHF.

This clonotype was observed at least ten times. This rearrangement joins TRBV11-3 to TRBJ1-5; D is perhaps TRBD1 (6 bases). Trimming shortened V by 3 bases and J by 5 bases, and 8 bases separated the two germline ends. The CDR3 length is 13 residues. CDR1 SGHNT and CDR2 YENEEA come from the germline V gene. The CDR3 DNA reads as TGTGCCAGCAGCTTCCCAGGGGATCAGCCCCAGCATTTT. This codes for CASSFPGDQPQHF.

This clonotype came up a few times. This chain uses TRBV18 with TRBJ1-1; no clear D gene. Per germline, CDR1 KGHSH and CDR2 LQKENI. The CDR3 has 14 residues. Trimming pared 1 base from V and 1 base from J, leaving 7 bases between. The CDR3 DNA reads as TGTGCCAGCTCACCACTTCTTGGGAACACTGAAGCTTTCTTT. This gives the protein CASSPLLGNTEAFF.

The CDR3 DNA sequence: TGTGCCAGCAGCTTACGGTCAGGGCTAGCGGGAGGCTTCTCCTACGAGCAGTACTTC. This codes for CASSLRSGLAGGFSYEQYF. The V call is TRBV7-2, the J call TRBJ2-7, with 11 bases identical to TRBD2. Germline CDR1 SGHTA, CDR2 FQGNSA. V was clipped by 2 bases and J by 0 bases; unmatched bases: 12. CDR3 length: 19 amino acids.

In this sample, this clonotype turned up a few times. The chain is built from TRBV18 and TRBJ2-4; D gene ambiguous. The ends were cut back, 2 bases at V and 0 bases at J, with 8 bases in the middle. Germline V gene sequence: CDR1 KGHSH, CDR2 LQKENI. The length of the CDR3 is 15 residues. CDR3 amino acids: CASSPTTLAKNIQYF. Here the CDR3 DNA reads TGTGCCAGCTCACCAACGACGCTAGCCAAAAACATTCAGTACTTC.

This clonotype was seen a handful of times. The gene calls are TRBV7-2 and TRBJ1-2, with 7 bases identical to TRBD1. The V gene end was trimmed by 5 bases and the J gene end by 7 bases; junction bases not matched to a gene: 13. Germline CDR1 reads SGHTA; CDR2 reads FQGNSA. The CDR3 totals 15 residues. CDR3 sequence reads: CASSPDGGRGLGYTF. CDR3 nucleotide sequence: TGTGCCAGCAGCCCCGACGGAGGGAGGGGGCTTGGCTACACCTTC.

V usage is TRBV11-2 and J usage is TRBJ2-3, with 8 positions matching TRBD2. The CDR3 loop spans 14 amino acids. Trimming cost V 1 base and J 5 bases; bases outside gene matches: 2. Germline V gene sequence: CDR1 SGHAT, CDR2 FQNNGV. This CDR3 is CASSLVLAGDTQYF. Written as DNA, the CDR3 is TGTGCCAGCAGCTTAGTTCTAGCGGGAGATACGCAGTATTTT.

Only a few counts were recorded for this clonotype. This chain links TRBV7-2 with TRBJ2-1; the match to TRBD2 covers 8 bases. CDR1 and CDR2 (germline): SGHTA, FQGNSA. Losses at the gene ends were 5 bases for V and 2 bases for J; bases not matched to a gene: 8. The CDR3 is made up of 16 amino acids. The CDR3 region is CASSDPGRAAYNEQFF. The DNA of the CDR3 is TGTGCCAGCAGCGACCCCGGGAGGGCGGCCTACAATGAGCAGTTCTTC.

This sequence joins TRBV7-8 and TRBJ2-3; no reliable D call. The germline V gene has CDR1 SGHVS and CDR2 FQNEAQ. The CDR3 has 16 amino acids. V lost 3 bases and J lost 6, with 19 bases in between. CDR3 bases: TGTGCCAGCAGCTTTCACGAGACTTCTAGGGTGGATACGCAGTATTTT. Translation: CASSFHETSRVDTQYF.

The chain has TRBV4-3 and TRBJ2-7, with a tentative D call TRBD2 (6 bases). This CDR3 has 14 amino acids. The germline V and J ends were trimmed by 2 bases and 4 bases, with 12 bases remaining between them. The germline gives CDR1 LGHNA, CDR2 YSLEER. In nucleotides, the CDR3 is TGCGCCAGCAGCCAAACGGGACTCTCATACGAGCAGTACTTC. The encoded protein is CASSQTGLSYEQYF.

This chain connects TRBV6-1 to TRBJ1-2; a weak D match, TRBD1 (6 bases). Germline V CDR1 and CDR2: MNHNS, SASEGT. This CDR3 is built from 14 residues. V was shortened by 6 bases and J by 3 bases, with 14 bases between the two germline ends. The CDR3 DNA reads TGTGCCAGCAGATTTACACAGGGTGACTATGGCTACACCTTC. Translating it yields CASRFTQGDYGYTF.